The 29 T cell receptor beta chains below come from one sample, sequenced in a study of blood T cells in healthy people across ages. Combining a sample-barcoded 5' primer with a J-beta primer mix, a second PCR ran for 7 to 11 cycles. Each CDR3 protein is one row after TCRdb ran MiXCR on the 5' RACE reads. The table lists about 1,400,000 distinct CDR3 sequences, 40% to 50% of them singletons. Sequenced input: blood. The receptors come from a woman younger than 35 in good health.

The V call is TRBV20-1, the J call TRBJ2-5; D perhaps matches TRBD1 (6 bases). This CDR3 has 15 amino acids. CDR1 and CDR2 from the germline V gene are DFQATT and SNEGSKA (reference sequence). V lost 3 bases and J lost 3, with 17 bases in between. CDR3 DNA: TGCAGTGCTAGTTTTGTGGGGGCAGCAGAAGAGACCCAGTACTTC. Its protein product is CSASFVGAAEETQYF.

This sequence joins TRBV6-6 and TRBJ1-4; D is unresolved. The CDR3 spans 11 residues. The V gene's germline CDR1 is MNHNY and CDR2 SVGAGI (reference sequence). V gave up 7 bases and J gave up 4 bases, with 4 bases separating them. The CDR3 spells CASKGNEKLFF. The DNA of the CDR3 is TGTGCCAGCAAGGGTAATGAAAAACTGTTTTTT.

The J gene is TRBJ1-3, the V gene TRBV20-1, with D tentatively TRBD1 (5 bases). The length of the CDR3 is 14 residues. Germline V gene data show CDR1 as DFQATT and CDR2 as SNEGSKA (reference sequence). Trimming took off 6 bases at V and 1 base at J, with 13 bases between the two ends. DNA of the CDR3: TGCAGTGCCAGTCAGGGTTGGTCTGGAAACACCATATATTTT. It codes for CSASQGWSGNTIYF.

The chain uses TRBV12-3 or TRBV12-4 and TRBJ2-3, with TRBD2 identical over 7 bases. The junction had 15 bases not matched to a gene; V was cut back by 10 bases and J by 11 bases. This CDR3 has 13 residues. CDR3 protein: CAIAGPFTDVQYF. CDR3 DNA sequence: TGTGCCATAGCGGGCCCTTTCACAGATGTGCAGTATTTT.

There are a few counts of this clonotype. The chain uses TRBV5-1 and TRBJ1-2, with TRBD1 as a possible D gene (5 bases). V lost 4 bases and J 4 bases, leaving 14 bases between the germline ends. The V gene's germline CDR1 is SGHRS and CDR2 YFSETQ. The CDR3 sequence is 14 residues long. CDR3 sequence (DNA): TGCGCCAGCAGCGAAGCCGGGGCCTTCTATGGCTACACCTTC. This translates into CASSEAGAFYGYTF.

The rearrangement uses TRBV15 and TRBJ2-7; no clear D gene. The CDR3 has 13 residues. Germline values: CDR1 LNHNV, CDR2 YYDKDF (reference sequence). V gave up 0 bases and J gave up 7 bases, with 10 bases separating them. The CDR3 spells CATSRDLGNEQYF. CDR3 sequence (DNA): TGTGCCACCAGCAGAGATCTCGGCAATGAGCAGTACTTC.

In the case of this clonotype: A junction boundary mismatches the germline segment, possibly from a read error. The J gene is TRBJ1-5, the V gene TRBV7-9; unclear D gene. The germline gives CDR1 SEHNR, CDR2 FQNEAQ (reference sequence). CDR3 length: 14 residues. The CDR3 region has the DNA TGTGCCAGCAGCTTCCCGAGGAGCCATCAACCCCAGCATTTT. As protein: CASSFPRSHQPQHF.

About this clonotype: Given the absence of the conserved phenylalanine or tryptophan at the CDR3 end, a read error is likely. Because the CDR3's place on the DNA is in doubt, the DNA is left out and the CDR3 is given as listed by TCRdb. This CDR3 is CSASGRSYGDTV. The chain is built from TRBV20-1 and TRBJ1-2. Germline CDR1 and CDR2: DFQATT and SNEGSKA (reference sequence). Including both end residues, the CDR3 is 12 amino acids long.

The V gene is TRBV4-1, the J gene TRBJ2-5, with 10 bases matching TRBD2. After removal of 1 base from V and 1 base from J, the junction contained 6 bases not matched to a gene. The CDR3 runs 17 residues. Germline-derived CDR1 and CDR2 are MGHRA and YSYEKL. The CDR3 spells CASSQVSGRPAQETQYF. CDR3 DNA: TGCGCCAGCAGCCAAGTTAGCGGGAGGCCAGCCCAAGAGACCCAGTACTTC.

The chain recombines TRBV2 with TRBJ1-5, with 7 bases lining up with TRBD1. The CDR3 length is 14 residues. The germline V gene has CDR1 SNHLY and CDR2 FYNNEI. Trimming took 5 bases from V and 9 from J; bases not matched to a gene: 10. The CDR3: CASSKTGQGSPQHF. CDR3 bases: TGTGCCAGCAGTAAGACAGGGCAGGGTTCGCCCCAGCATTTT.

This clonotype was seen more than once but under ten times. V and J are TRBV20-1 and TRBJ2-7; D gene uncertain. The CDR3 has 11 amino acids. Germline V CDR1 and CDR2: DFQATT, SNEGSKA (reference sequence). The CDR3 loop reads CSINSYNEQYF. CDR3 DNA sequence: TGCTCCATTAACTCTTACAATGAGCAGTACTTC.

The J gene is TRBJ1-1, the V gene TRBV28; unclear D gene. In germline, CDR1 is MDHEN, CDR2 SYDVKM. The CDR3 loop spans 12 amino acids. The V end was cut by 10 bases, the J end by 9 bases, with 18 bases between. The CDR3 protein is CAIRAQMGKAFF. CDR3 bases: TGTGCCATCAGAGCTCAGATGGGGAAAGCTTTCTTT.

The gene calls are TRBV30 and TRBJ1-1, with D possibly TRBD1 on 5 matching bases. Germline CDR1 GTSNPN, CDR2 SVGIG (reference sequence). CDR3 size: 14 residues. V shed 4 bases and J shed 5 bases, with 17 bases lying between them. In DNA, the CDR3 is TGTGCCTGGAAGTGGGGGGAATTGGTTACTGAAGCTTTCTTT. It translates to CAWKWGELVTEAFF.

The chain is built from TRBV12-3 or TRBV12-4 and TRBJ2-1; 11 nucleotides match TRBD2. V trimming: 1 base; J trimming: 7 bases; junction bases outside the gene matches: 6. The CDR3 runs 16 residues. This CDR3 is CASSLVVLAGANEQFF. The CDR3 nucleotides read TGTGCCAGCAGTTTAGTAGTACTAGCGGGAGCTAATGAGCAGTTCTTC.

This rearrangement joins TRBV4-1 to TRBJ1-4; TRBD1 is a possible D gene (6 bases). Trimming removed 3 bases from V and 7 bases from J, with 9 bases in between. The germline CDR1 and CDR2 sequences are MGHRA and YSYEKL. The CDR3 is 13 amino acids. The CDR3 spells CASSHPRGEKLFF. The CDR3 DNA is TGCGCCAGCAGCCACCCCAGGGGTGAAAAACTGTTTTTT.

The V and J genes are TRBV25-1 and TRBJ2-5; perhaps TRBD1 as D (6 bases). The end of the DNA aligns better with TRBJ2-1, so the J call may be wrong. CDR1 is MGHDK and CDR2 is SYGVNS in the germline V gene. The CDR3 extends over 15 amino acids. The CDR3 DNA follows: TGTGCCAGCAGCAGCGGACAGACCTTCCAAGAGACCCAGTTCTTC. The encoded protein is CASSSGQTFQETQFF.

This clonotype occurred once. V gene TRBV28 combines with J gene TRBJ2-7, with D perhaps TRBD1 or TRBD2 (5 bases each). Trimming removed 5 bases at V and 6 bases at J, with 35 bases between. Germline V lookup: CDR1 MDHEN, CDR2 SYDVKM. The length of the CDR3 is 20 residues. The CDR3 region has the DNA TGTGCCAGCAGTACTATACTCCCTACCGGGACCACCGATAATGACTTCGAGCAGTACTTC. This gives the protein CASSTILPTGTTDNDFEQYF.

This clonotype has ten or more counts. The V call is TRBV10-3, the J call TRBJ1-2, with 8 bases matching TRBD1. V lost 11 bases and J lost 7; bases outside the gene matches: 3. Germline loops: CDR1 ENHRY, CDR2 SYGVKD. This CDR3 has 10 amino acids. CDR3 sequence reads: CAVGQGGYTF. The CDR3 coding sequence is TGTGCCGTCGGACAGGGTGGCTACACCTTC.

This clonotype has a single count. In DNA form, the CDR3 reads TGCGCCAGCAGCCCTGTTCAGGGCAAAAACATTCAGTACTTC. Protein product: CASSPVQGKNIQYF. V and J are TRBV5-1 and TRBJ2-4, with D possibly TRBD1 on 5 matching bases. The CDR3 extends over 14 amino acids. V was cut by 4 bases and J by 3 bases, with 11 bases left in between. Germline CDR1 is SGHRS and CDR2 is YFSETQ.

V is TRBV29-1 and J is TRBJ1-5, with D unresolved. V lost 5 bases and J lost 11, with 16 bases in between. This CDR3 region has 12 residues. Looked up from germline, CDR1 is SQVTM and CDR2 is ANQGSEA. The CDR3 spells CSVSDTVSAQHF. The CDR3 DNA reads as TGCAGCGTTTCCGACACGGTGAGCGCCCAGCATTTT.

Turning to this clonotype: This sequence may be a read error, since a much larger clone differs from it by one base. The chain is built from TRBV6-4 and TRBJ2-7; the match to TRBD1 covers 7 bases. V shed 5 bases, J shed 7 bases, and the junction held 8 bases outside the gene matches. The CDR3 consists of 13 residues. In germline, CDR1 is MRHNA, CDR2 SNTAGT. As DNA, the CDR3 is TGTGCCAGCAGTCACCGGGACAGCAATGAGCAGTACTTC. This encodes CASSHRDSNEQYF.

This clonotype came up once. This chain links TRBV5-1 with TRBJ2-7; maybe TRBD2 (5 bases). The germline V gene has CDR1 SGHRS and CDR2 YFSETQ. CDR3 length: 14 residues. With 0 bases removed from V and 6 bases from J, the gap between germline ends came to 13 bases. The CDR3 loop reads CASSLDGVPFEQYF. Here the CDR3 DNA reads TGCGCCAGCAGCTTGGACGGGGTTCCGTTCGAGCAGTACTTC.

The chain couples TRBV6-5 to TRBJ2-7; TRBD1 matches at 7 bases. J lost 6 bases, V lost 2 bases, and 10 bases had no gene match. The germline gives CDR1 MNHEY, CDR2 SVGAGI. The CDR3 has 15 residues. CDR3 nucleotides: TGTGCCAGCAGTTACAGACAGGGTCGGGTGCTCGAGCAGTACTTC. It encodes CASSYRQGRVLEQYF.

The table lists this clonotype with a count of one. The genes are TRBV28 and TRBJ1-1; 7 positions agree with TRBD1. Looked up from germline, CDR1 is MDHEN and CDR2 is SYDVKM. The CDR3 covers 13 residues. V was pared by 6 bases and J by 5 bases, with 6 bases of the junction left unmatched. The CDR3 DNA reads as TGTGCCAGCAGGCGACAGGGAGAAACTGAAGCTTTCTTT. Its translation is CASRRQGETEAFF.

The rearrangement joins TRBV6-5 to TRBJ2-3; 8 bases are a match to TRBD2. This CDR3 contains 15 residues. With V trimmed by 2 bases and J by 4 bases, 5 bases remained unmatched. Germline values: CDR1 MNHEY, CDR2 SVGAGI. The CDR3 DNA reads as TGTGCCAGCAGTTACGTAGCGGGATGGTCAGATACGCAGTATTTT. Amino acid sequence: CASSYVAGWSDTQYF.

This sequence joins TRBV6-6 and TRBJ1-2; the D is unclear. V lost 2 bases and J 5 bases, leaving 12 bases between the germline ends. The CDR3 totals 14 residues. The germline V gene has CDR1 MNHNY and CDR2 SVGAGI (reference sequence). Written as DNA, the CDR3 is TGTGCCAGCAGTTACCGCATGGAGGTGTATGGCTACACCTTC. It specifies CASSYRMEVYGYTF.

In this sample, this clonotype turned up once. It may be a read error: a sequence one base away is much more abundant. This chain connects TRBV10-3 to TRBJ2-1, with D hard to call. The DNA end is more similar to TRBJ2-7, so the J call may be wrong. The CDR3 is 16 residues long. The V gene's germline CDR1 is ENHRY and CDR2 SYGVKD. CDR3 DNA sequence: TGTGCCATCAGTGAGGGGTCGCGACGGTCCTACAATGAGCAGTACTTC. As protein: CAISEGSRRSYNEQYF.

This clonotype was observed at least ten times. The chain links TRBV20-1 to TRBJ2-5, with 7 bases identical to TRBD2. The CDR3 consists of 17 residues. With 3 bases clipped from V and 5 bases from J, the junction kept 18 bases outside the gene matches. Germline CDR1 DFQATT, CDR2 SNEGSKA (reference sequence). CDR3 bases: TGCAGTGCTAGGGACCCTAGCGGTAATCGAGGGAAGGAGACCCAGTACTTC. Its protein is CSARDPSGNRGKETQYF.

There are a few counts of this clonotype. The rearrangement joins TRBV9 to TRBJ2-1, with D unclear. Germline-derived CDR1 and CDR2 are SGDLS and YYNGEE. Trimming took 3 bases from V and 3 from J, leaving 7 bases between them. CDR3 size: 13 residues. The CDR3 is CASSDAYYNEQFF. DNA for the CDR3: TGTGCCAGCAGCGACGCCTACTACAATGAGCAGTTCTTC.